Below are 27 T cell receptor beta chains sequenced from a single sample in a study of neurological immune-mediated disorders. Via MiXCR, TCRdb re-called the 5' RACE reads, giving one row per CDR3 protein. The sample carries around 65,000 distinct CDR3 sequences, roughly 4.9% recorded once. The sample was PBMCs. These receptors all come from a human donor with multiple sclerosis. The donor label of this sample is uncertain.

This clonotype has a count of ten or more. The chain combines TRBV6-5 with TRBJ1-2; no clear D gene. Germline V CDR1 and CDR2: MNHEY, SVGAGI. The CDR3 runs to 13 residues. Trimming took 6 bases from V and 8 from J, leaving 16 bases between them. The CDR3 protein is CASSLERRKGYTF. The CDR3, as DNA: TGTGCCAGCAGCCTAGAACGGAGAAAGGGCTACACCTTC.

The chain couples TRBV6-2 or TRBV6-3 to TRBJ2-7; no reliable D call. V was clipped by 0 bases and J by 2 bases, with 11 bases between them. CDR1 and CDR2 (germline): MNHEY, SVGEGT. The CDR3 has 15 amino acids. The CDR3 DNA reads as TGTGCCAGCAGTTACTCGAGGAGTGACCCCTACGAGCAGTACTTC. The encoded protein is CASSYSRSDPYEQYF.

This clonotype was counted ten times or more. The chain carries TRBV6-6 and TRBJ1-4, with D maybe TRBD1 (6 bases). With 5 bases removed from V and 5 bases from J, the gap between germline ends came to 15 bases. This CDR3 is built from 15 residues. CDR1 and CDR2 from the germline V gene are MNHNY and SVGAGI (reference sequence). Written as DNA, the CDR3 is TGTGCCAGCAGTCACGACAGGTGGGGGAATGAAAAACTGTTTTTT. This gives the protein CASSHDRWGNEKLFF.

This clonotype was counted ten times or more. The chain carries TRBV2 and TRBJ1-1; a possible D gene is TRBD1 (5 bases). Trimming removed 5 bases at V and 8 bases at J, with 12 bases between. The CDR3 is 12 amino acids. Looked up from germline, CDR1 is SNHLY and CDR2 is FYNNEI. The CDR3 bases are TGTGCCAGCAGTATGGGCAGGGACGAAGCTTTCTTT. Translating gives CASSMGRDEAFF.

This clonotype was detected ten times or more. The chain couples TRBV5-1 to TRBJ2-7; D uncertain. V lost 1 base, J lost 3 bases, and 8 bases lay in between. CDR1 SGHRS and CDR2 YFSETQ come from the germline V gene. CDR3 length equals 13 residues. CDR3 loop: CASSLLGNYEQYF. CDR3 nucleotide sequence: TGCGCCAGCAGCTTGTTGGGGAACTACGAGCAGTACTTC.

This clonotype was seen repeatedly, ten times or more. J is TRBJ2-7 and V is TRBV20-1; 7 bases agree with TRBD1. The CDR3 length is 14 residues. Per the germline V gene, CDR1 is DFQATT and CDR2 is SNEGSKA (reference sequence). V dropped 1 base and J dropped 5; count of bases not matched to a gene: 8. The DNA of the CDR3 is TGCAGTGCTAGAGCCCGACAGGGCTGGAACGAGCAGTACTTC. This codes for CSARARQGWNEQYF.

This clonotype was detected ten times or more. The gene calls are TRBV12-3 or TRBV12-4 and TRBJ1-5; D ambiguous. V was pared by 3 bases and J by 0 bases, with 9 bases between. The CDR3 consists of 15 residues. The DNA for the CDR3 is TGTGCCAGCAGTTTCGGTTCCTTTAGCAATCAGCCCCAGCATTTT. Its translation is CASSFGSFSNQPQHF.

This clonotype occurred once. The chain couples TRBV6-5 to TRBJ2-7; 7 bases are a match to TRBD1. The germline V gene encodes CDR1 MNHEY and CDR2 SVGAGI. The CDR3 sequence is 16 residues long. Trimming cost V 5 bases and J 2 bases; bases outside gene matches: 12. CDR3 coding DNA: TGTGCCAGCAGTCCGATGACCGGGACAGCGACCTACGAGCAGTACTTC. Translation: CASSPMTGTATYEQYF.

This clonotype was recorded at least ten times. V usage is TRBV6-6 and J usage is TRBJ2-4; possible D gene TRBD2, 6 bases. Trimming removed 2 bases at V and 4 bases at J, with 18 bases between. The CDR3 runs 17 residues. CDR1 and CDR2 (germline): MNHNY, SVGAGI (reference sequence). The DNA for the CDR3 is TGTGCCAGCAGTTACCCGGTTCCCGGAGGGGTGAAAAACATTCAGTACTTC. This gives the protein CASSYPVPGGVKNIQYF.

This clonotype has at least ten counts. This chain joins TRBV10-3 and TRBJ2-3, with 9 bases fitting TRBD1. Germline V gene lookup returns CDR1 ENHRY and CDR2 SYGVKD. The length of the CDR3 is 15 residues. Trimming cost V 7 bases and J 2 bases; bases outside gene matches: 7. The DNA for the CDR3 is TGTGCCATCAATCTCGACAGGGGGACCACAGATACGCAGTATTTT. Protein product: CAINLDRGTTDTQYF.

This clonotype was observed many times. CDR3 residues: CASSQDGGAGELFF. In DNA form, the CDR3 reads TGCGCCAGCAGCCAAGACGGCGGGGCCGGGGAGCTGTTTTTT. The chain is built from TRBV4-1 and TRBJ2-2, with a weak D call TRBD2 (6 bases). The V and J ends lost 0 bases and 6 bases respectively, with 8 bases between them. CDR3 size: 14 residues. Per germline, CDR1 MGHRA and CDR2 YSYEKL.

This clonotype was seen repeatedly, ten times or more. The gene calls are TRBV12-3 or TRBV12-4 and TRBJ1-1; D is undetermined. V was pared by 4 bases and J by 0 bases, with 12 bases between. This CDR3 comprises 15 residues. DNA for the CDR3: TGTGCCAGCAGTTCGGACGGCCTATTGAACACTGAAGCTTTCTTT. This sequence encodes CASSSDGLLNTEAFF.

This clonotype was observed many times. V usage is TRBV5-1 and J usage is TRBJ2-5; 9 nucleotides align to TRBD2. The germline V gene encodes CDR1 SGHRS and CDR2 YFSETQ. This CDR3 contains 15 residues. V lost 4 bases and J lost 0; bases outside the gene matches: 4. CDR3 residues: CASSPRTSDQETQYF. The DNA for the CDR3 is TGCGCCAGCAGCCCCAGGACTAGCGACCAAGAGACCCAGTACTTC.

This clonotype was counted many times. The chain recombines TRBV3-1 with TRBJ1-2, with D unresolved. V gave up 0 bases and J gave up 4 bases, with 9 bases separating them. The germline CDR1 and CDR2 sequences are LGHDT and YNNKEL (reference sequence). The CDR3 length is 14 residues. CDR3 in DNA: TGTGCCAGCAGCCAAGACTACAACGGCTATGGCTACACCTTC. It yields the protein CASSQDYNGYGYTF. Full variable domain (outside the CDR3, taken from reference TRBV3-1 and TRBJ1-2): DTAVSQTPKYLVTQMGNDKSIKCEQNLGHDTMYWYKQDSKKFLKIMFSYNNKELIINETVPNRFSPKSPDKAHLNLHINSLELGDSAVYFCASSQDYNGYGYTFGSGTRLTVV.

This clonotype appeared many times. One end of the junction fails to match germline, which may point to a read error. The V and J genes are TRBV3-1 and TRBJ2-3; 9 bases match TRBD1. CDR1 is LGHDT and CDR2 is YNNKEL in the germline V gene (reference sequence). CDR3 length equals 14 residues. CDR3 DNA: TGTGTCAGCCAAGACAGGGGGTTTGCAGATACGCAGTATTTT. It yields the protein CVSQDRGFADTQYF.

This clonotype was recorded at least ten times. The CDR3 protein is CASSLEGQGAYEQYF. The CDR3 nucleotides read TGTGCCAGCAGCTTGGAGGGACAGGGGGCCTACGAGCAGTACTTC. The chain has TRBV5-5 and TRBJ2-7, with 11 positions matching TRBD1. After removal of 0 bases from V and 2 bases from J, the junction contained 1 base not matched to a gene. Germline lookup yields CDR1 SGHKS and CDR2 YYEKEE (reference sequence). This CDR3 contains 15 residues. Variable domain in full (rest from reference TRBV5-5 and TRBJ2-7): DAGVTQSPTHLIKTRGQQVTLRCSPISGHKSVSWYQQVLGQGPQFIFQYYEKEERGRGNFPDRFSARQFPNYSSELNVNALLLGDSALYLCASSLEGQGAYEQYFGPGTRLTVT.

The rearrangement uses TRBV6-1 and TRBJ1-3; D is possibly TRBD1 (6 bases). With 7 bases removed from V and 0 bases from J, the gap between germline ends came to 13 bases. This CDR3 comprises 15 residues. Germline V lookup: CDR1 MNHNS, CDR2 SASEGT. The CDR3 region is CASTLTGHSGNTIYF. CDR3 nucleotide sequence: TGTGCCAGCACCCTGACAGGCCACTCTGGAAACACCATATATTTT.

This clonotype was detected ten times or more. This rearrangement joins TRBV20-1 to TRBJ2-3; possible D gene TRBD1, 6 bases. The V end lost 1 base, the J end lost 4 bases, and 12 bases lay between the germline ends. CDR1 is DFQATT and CDR2 is SNEGSKA in the germline V gene (reference sequence). The CDR3 runs 14 residues. This CDR3 is CSARGGDRPDTQYF. CDR3 bases: TGCAGTGCTAGAGGGGGAGACAGGCCAGATACGCAGTATTTT.

This clonotype showed up many times. The rearrangement uses TRBV7-2 and TRBJ2-7, with 7 bases matching TRBD2. Germline assignment: CDR1 SGHTA and CDR2 FQGNSA. The CDR3 is 13 amino acids. With 6 bases clipped from V and 6 bases from J, the junction kept 8 bases outside the gene matches. For the CDR3, the DNA is TGTGCCAGCAGGAGGCCGGGGGGAGGCGAGCAGTACTTC. Amino acid sequence: CASRRPGGGEQYF.

This clonotype was seen many times. This chain links TRBV20-1 with TRBJ1-5; possibly TRBD1 for D (6 bases). Germline CDR1 DFQATT, CDR2 SNEGSKA (reference sequence). V lost 6 bases to trimming and J lost 3 bases, with 12 bases between them. The CDR3 loop spans 13 amino acids. CDR3 nucleotide sequence: TGCAGTGCCCCAGGACAGTACAATCAGCCCCAGCATTTT. Encoded protein: CSAPGQYNQPQHF.

In its sample, this clonotype was seen many times. The V call is TRBV20-1, the J call TRBJ1-1, with unresolved D. In germline, CDR1 is DFQATT, CDR2 SNEGSKA (reference sequence). V lost 2 bases and J lost 1, with 5 bases in between. CDR3 size: 12 residues. In DNA form, the CDR3 reads TGCAGTGCTAGACCCGGGAACACTGAAGCTTTCTTT. It specifies CSARPGNTEAFF.

There are many counts of this clonotype. This chain links TRBV5-6 with TRBJ1-5; maybe TRBD1 (5 bases). In germline, CDR1 is SGHDT, CDR2 YYEEEE. Deletions cut 3 bases from V and 2 bases from J, with 18 bases between. This CDR3 has 17 amino acids. CDR3 region: CASSSGTPKGGNQPQHF. CDR3 in DNA: TGTGCCAGCAGCTCCGGGACCCCAAAAGGGGGCAATCAGCCCCAGCATTTT.

This clonotype was counted at least ten times. The rearrangement uses TRBV27 and TRBJ1-2; 8 bases align to TRBD1. This CDR3 comprises 15 residues. From germline, CDR1 is MNHEY and CDR2 SMNVEV (reference sequence). Losses at the gene ends were 3 bases for V and 5 bases for J; bases not matched to a gene: 8. The CDR3 nucleotides read TGTGCCAGCAGTTTGCAGGGGGCCTCGGGTTATGGCTACACCTTC. Its translation: CASSLQGASGYGYTF.

V gene TRBV4-1 combines with J gene TRBJ1-5; D perhaps matches TRBD1 (6 bases). Germline CDR1 MGHRA, CDR2 YSYEKL. The CDR3 is made up of 16 amino acids. V was clipped by 4 bases and J by 0 bases, with 13 bases between them. Written as DNA, the CDR3 is TGCGCCAGCAGCCGAGGACAGCCCTATAGCAATCAGCCCCAGCATTTT. It yields the protein CASSRGQPYSNQPQHF.

This clonotype was seen repeatedly, ten times or more. The chain carries TRBV11-2 and TRBJ2-5; no reliable D call. This CDR3 has 13 residues. CDR1 and CDR2 (germline): SGHAT, FQNNGV. V lost 2 bases, J lost 3 bases, and 7 bases lay in between. The CDR3 spells CASSLSLKETQYF. CDR3 in DNA: TGTGCCAGCAGCTTAAGCCTAAAAGAGACCCAGTACTTC.

This clonotype was detected ten times or more. The CDR3 is CASSRDRANEQFF. CDR3 coding DNA: TGTGCCAGCAGTAGGGACAGGGCCAATGAGCAGTTCTTC. This sequence joins TRBV12-3 or TRBV12-4 and TRBJ2-1, with 9 bases aligning to TRBD1. Trimming cost V 5 bases and J 6 bases; bases outside gene matches: 2. The CDR3 contains 13 residues.

This clonotype showed up many times. The genes are TRBV27 and TRBJ1-5, with 7 bases fitting TRBD1. The germline CDR1 and CDR2 sequences are MNHEY and SMNVEV (reference sequence). The CDR3 consists of 14 residues. Germline trimming cut 6 bases from V and 7 bases from J; bases unmatched to any gene: 9. The CDR3 loop is CASRPLQGDQPQHF. The DNA for the CDR3 is TGTGCCAGCAGACCTCTTCAGGGGGACCAGCCCCAGCATTTT.